This T cell receptor (beta chain) was found in a study of blood T cell repertoires in COVID-19. At the level of the study: Spain, Italy and the United States supplied samples that represented acute and convalescent COVID-19. The cDNA or gDNA used as material had been derived from T cells, B-cell-depleted T cells, or PBMCs.

Assay used: immunoSEQ multiplex PCR; TCRdb lists only in-frame clones, some missing. The sample carries about 94,000 clones, roughly 80% recorded once. This CDR3 has 16 residues. V lost 3 bases to trimming and J lost 10 bases, with 23 bases between them. Germline assignment: CDR1 SGHNT and CDR2 YYREEE (reference sequence). The V and J genes are TRBV5-4 and TRBJ2-1; TRBD2 is a possible D gene (6 bases). Material: peripheral blood. The receptor comes from a man between 60 and 70 years old with acute or convalescent COVID-19. CDR3 region: CASSSVRTGKGREQFF. The CDR3 DNA reads TGTGCCAGCAGCTCGGTGAGGACGGGAAAGGGGAGGGAGCAGTTCTTC.